Below, one T cell receptor (beta chain) is given with its context. This sample is part of a study of blood T cell repertoires in COVID-19. Clones were sequenced by immunoSEQ multiplex PCR, and TCRdb holds only the in-frame ones, with some missing. In the table there are approximately 170,000 clones, approximately 85% of which are singletons. J gave up 1 base and V 5 bases, and 10 bases lay outside the gene matches. Germline V CDR1 and CDR2: SGHTA, FQGTGA. The CDR3 length is 17 residues. The rearrangement joins TRBV7-3 to TRBJ2-5, with TRBD1 identical over 10 bases. The clonotype originates from an older man with COVID-19, enrolled during active disease. The specimen sequenced was peripheral blood. Written as DNA, the CDR3 is TGTGCCAGCAGCCTCCGAGGGGACAGGGGAGGCCAAGAGACCCAGTACTTC. Amino acids: CASSLRGDRGGQETQYF.